This record looks at one T cell receptor beta chain sequence and its context. The target antigen is unknown. TCRdb itself ran the 5' RACE reads through MiXCR, one entry per CDR3 protein. This sample has a few hundred thousand distinct CDR3 sequences, with less than 25% found just once. This entry is derived from a study of T-cell memory formation after mild COVID-19. Overall study context: The TCR clusters were mostly specific to one donor. Findings and limits, study-wide: Later expanders leaned toward CD4+, whereas clones contracting from day 15 to 85 were balanced CD4/CD8. Shrinking CD4+ clones were chiefly CM and EM; CD8+ ones were chiefly EMRA. Pre-infection memory carried some responding clones, suggesting that cross-reactive memory joined.

The sequence came from an adult woman who had mild COVID-19 (a few samples of this study predate the infection). Cell type and time point are not known. The sequenced sample consisted of PBMCs or a T cell subset sorted from them (not recorded which).

DNA for the CDR3: TGCAGTGCTAGAGACTGGTCAGTTAATTCACCCCTCCACTTT. Protein: CSARDWSVNSPLHF. The J gene is TRBJ1-6, the V gene TRBV20-1; no clear D gene. Germline CDR1 and CDR2: DFQATT and SNEGSKA (reference sequence). Trimming took off 0 bases at V and 6 bases at J, with 9 bases between the two ends. The CDR3 length is 14 residues.